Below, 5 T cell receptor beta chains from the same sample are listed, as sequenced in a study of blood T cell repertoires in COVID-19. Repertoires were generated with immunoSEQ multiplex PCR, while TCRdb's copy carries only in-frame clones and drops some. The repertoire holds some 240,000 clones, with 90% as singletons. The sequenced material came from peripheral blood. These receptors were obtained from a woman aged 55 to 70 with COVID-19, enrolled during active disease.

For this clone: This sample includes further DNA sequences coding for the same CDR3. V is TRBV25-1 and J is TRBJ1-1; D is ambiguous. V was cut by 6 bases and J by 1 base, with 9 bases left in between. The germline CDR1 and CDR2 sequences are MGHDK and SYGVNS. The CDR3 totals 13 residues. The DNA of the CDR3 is TGTGCCAGCAGCCGGGGAGGGAACACTGAAGCTTTCTTT. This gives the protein CASSRGGNTEAFF. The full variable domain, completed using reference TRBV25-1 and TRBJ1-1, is EADIYQTPRYLVIGTGKKITLECSQTMGHDKMYWYQQDPGMELHLIHYSYGVNSTEKGDLSSESTVSRIRTEHFPLTLESARPSHTSQYLCASSRGGNTEAFFGQGTRLTVV.

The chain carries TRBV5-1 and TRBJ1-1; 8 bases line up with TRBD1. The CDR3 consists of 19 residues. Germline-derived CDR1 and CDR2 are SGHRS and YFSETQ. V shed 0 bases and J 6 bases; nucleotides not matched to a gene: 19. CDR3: CASSLAPGGAFRVGSEAFF. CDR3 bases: TGCGCCAGCAGCTTGGCCCCAGGGGGCGCGTTCAGGGTAGGCTCTGAAGCTTTCTTT.

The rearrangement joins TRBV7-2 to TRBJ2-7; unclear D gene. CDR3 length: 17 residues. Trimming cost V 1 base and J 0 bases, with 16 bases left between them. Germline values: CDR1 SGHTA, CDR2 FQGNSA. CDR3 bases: TGTGCCAGCAGCTTAGACCCTCCCTCGTGGCTCTCCTACGAGCAGTACTTC. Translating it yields CASSLDPPSWLSYEQYF.

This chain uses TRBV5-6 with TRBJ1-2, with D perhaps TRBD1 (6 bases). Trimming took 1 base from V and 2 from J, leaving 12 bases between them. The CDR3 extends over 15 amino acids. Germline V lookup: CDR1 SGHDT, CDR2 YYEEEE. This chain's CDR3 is CASSLPGTSNYGYTF. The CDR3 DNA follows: TGTGCCAGCAGCTTGCCCGGGACATCGAACTATGGCTACACCTTC.

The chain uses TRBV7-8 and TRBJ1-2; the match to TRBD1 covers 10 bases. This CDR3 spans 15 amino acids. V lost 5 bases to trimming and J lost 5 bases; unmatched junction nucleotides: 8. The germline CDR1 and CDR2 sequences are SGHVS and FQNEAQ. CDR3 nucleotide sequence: TGTGCCAGCAGCGGACAGGGGGTCTTAAATTATGGCTACACCTTC. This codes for CASSGQGVLNYGYTF.